This T cell receptor (beta chain) is drawn from a study of beta chain features in type 1 diabetes. As for the study in general: There were 95 million to 110 million sorted cells examined across all samples.

In germline, CDR1 is MGHDK, CDR2 SYGVNS. Between the trimmed V and J ends, which lost 7 bases and 3 bases, there was a span of 6 bases. The CDR3 runs to 11 residues. TCRB transcripts that were expressed got sequenced, as all of the isolated RNA had been reverse transcribed. Approximately 3.6 million reads was the average for naive, central memory and regulatory T cell samples. Libraries were prepared by immunoSEQ multiplex PCR; TCRdb keeps only in-frame clonotypes and omits some of them. Of around 160,000 clones listed, 63% are singletons. Concerning this clone: Its antigen remains unknown.

General study points: Moderately but significantly shorter TCRB CDR3s were found in Type 1 diabetes patients in all four CD4+ subsets.

The sequence was collected from a man aged 25 to 40 with type 1 diabetes. The chain employs TRBV25-1 and TRBJ2-5; D perhaps matches TRBD1 (5 bases). Sequencing was carried out using naive CD4+ T cells from blood. The CDR3 loop reads CASKGEETQYF. The CDR3 nucleotides are TGTGCCAGCAAAGGGGAAGAGACCCAGTACTTC. The whole variable domain, filled in from reference TRBV25-1 and TRBJ2-5, reads EADIYQTPRYLVIGTGKKITLECSQTMGHDKMYWYQQDPGMELHLIHYSYGVNSTEKGDLSSESTVSRIRTEHFPLTLESARPSHTSQYLCASKGEETQYFGPGTRLLVL.